This TCR beta chain was captured in a study of T cells after posttransplantation cyclophosphamide. Whole-study findings and limits: TRB overlap between skin or GI tissue T cells and blood was limited. Recipient CMV seropositivity and CMV reactivation strongly tracked TRB clonality. Donor-recipient repertoire similarity was low at 1-2 months, rising over year one.

This CDR3 spans 14 amino acids. Trimming cost V 2 bases and J 4 bases; bases outside gene matches: 5. The V gene's germline CDR1 is MDHEN and CDR2 SYDVKM. Regarding this clone: The target antigen is unknown.

Controls had myeloablative marrow grafts with methotrexate and calcineurin inhibitor, sampled at 1 year. The data were produced by immunoSEQ multiplex PCR, yet TCRdb's version contains in-frame clones alone and is incomplete. The sample shows some 21,000 clones, approximately 86% of them seen only once. The receptor comes from a female patient younger than 45 who received an allogeneic stem cell transplant from an unrelated donor, was CMV-positive, and had acute and chronic GVHD. Among the T cells, some may be from the graft donor. This sequence joins TRBV28 and TRBJ2-7; 7 bases line up with TRBD1. The specimen was PBMCs, collected around 53 weeks after allogeneic stem cell transplant with calcineurin inhibitor and methotrexate. CDR3 region: CASSLRSGGYEQYF. CDR3 sequence (DNA): TGTGCCAGCAGTTTAAGGTCAGGGGGATACGAGCAGTACTTC.